The rows below give T cell receptor beta chains drawn from one sample of a study of T cells after yellow fever vaccination. Via MiXCR, TCRdb re-called the 5' RACE reads, giving one row per CDR3 protein. The data hold about 340,000 distinct CDR3 sequences, with under 15% observed a single time. The sequenced sample was CD4+ T cells sorted from PBMCs, obtained 15 days after the yellow fever booster vaccination. These receptors were collected from a man between 18 and 29 years old who received the YFV17D yellow fever vaccine. CDR3s leave out the opening cysteine and the closing phenylalanine or tryptophan.

V gene: TRBV20-1
CDR3 protein: ILKGTGSNGYT

V gene: TRBV12-5
CDR3 protein: ASGSQGITDTQY

V gene: TRBV10-3
CDR3 protein: AIRTGSSYEQY

V gene: TRBV11-3
CDR3 protein: ASSLRTGGLPRELF

V gene: TRBV20-1
CDR3 protein: SASRGAGAEAF

V gene: TRBV7-2
CDR3 protein: ASSLPTGTMNTEAF

V gene: TRBV4-2
CDR3 protein: ASSQEVADSGNTIY

V gene: TRBV5-1
CDR3 protein: ASRVALSSYNEQF

V gene: TRBV6-6
CDR3 protein: ASSIGQGESPLH

V gene: TRBV5-1
CDR3 protein: ASSPLGAPGYT

V gene: TRBV6-5
CDR3 protein: ASSYVRGPNYGYT

V gene: TRBV4-2
CDR3 protein: ASGTSGGGMAKNIQY

V gene: TRBV6-6
CDR3 protein: ASSYSGDRYYEQY

V gene: TRBV4-2
CDR3 protein: ASSPWDRRGRGYT

V gene: TRBV10-3
CDR3 protein: AISPGQGQPQH

V gene: TRBV29-1
CDR3 protein: SVLTSGTDTQY

V gene: TRBV20-1
CDR3 protein: SAGRPFTGTEAF

V gene: TRBV6-5
CDR3 protein: ASSYSQTLSYEQY

V gene: TRBV27
CDR3 protein: ASSPRPREGTQY

V gene: TRBV20-1
CDR3 protein: SARDGLAQETQY

V gene: TRBV9
CDR3 protein: ASNPGGQGAYNEQF

V gene: TRBV3-1
CDR3 protein: ASSQNPGGSYNEQF

V gene: TRBV7-9
CDR3 protein: ASSPTSNTGELF

V gene: TRBV7-9
CDR3 protein: ASSFSGGNTEAF

V gene: TRBV3-1
CDR3 protein: ASSRWTYDEKLF

V gene: TRBV5-1
CDR3 protein: ASSVFPGSSYNEQF

V gene: TRBV6-1
CDR3 protein: ASSVQQGIYGYT

V gene: TRBV15
CDR3 protein: ATSRSQGNTGELF

V gene: TRBV5-1
CDR3 protein: ASSLAWSSTRISYNEQF

V gene: TRBV3-1
CDR3 protein: ASSQVARGGPSNEQF

V gene: TRBV24-1
CDR3 protein: ATSDPLTGADTQY

V gene: TRBV7-2
CDR3 protein: ASSFGAHNEQF

V gene: TRBV2
CDR3 protein: AVRILTRDRGDLMETQY

V gene: TRBV4-2
CDR3 protein: ASSQATGVTNEKLF

V gene: TRBV7-2
CDR3 protein: ASLQQSTDTQY